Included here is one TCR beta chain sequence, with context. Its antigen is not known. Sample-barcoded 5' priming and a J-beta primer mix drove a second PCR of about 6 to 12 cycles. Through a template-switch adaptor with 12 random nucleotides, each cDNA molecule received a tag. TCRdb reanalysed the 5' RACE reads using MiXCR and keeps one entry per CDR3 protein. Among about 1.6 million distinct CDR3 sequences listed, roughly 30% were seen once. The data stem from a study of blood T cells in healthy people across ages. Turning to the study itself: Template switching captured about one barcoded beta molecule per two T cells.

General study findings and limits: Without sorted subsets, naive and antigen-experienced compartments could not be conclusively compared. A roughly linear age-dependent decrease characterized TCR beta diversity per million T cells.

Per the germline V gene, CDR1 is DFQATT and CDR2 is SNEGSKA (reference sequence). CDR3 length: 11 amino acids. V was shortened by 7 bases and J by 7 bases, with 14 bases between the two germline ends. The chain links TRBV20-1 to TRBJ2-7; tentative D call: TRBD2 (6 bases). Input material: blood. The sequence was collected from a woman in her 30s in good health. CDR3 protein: CSVWGVSEQYF. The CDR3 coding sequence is TGCAGTGTGTGGGGGGTTAGTGAGCAGTACTTC.